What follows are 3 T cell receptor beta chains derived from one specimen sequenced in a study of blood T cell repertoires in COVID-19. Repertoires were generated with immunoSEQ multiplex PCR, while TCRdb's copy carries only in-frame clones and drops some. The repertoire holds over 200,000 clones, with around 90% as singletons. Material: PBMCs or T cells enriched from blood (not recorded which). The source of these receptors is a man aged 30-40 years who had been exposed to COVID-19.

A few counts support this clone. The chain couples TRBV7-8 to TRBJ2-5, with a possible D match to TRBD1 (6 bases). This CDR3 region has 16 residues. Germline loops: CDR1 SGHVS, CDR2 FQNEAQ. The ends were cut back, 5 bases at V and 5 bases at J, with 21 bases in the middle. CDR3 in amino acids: CASSLNARTVGETQYF. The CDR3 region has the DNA TGTGCCAGCAGCCTGAATGCACGGACAGTGGGTGAGACCCAGTACTTC.

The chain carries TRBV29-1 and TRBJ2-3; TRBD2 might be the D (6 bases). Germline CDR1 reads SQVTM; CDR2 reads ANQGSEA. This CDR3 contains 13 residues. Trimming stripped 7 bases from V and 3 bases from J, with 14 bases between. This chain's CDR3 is CSGRREVTDTQYF. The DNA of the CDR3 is TGCAGCGGTCGGAGGGAGGTAACAGATACGCAGTATTTT.

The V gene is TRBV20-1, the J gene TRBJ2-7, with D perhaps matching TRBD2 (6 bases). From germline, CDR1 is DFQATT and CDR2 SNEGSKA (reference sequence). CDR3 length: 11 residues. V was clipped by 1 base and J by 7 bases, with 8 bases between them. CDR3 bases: TGCAGTGCTAGAGCAGGAGGGGAGCAGTACTTC. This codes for CSARAGGEQYF.